This T cell receptor beta chain was profiled in a study of blood T cells in healthy people across ages. Study background: With template switching, about one barcoded beta molecule was captured per two T cells.

All donors came from Russia, were Caucasian and healthy, and spanned ages roughly 6 to 95. A single count supports this clonotype. This CDR3 region has 15 residues. The germline gives CDR1 LGHNA, CDR2 YSLEER. Trimming took 0 bases from V and 7 from J, leaving 14 bases between them. Using a J-beta primer mix together with a sample-barcoded 5' primer, a second PCR was run for about 7 to 12 cycles. All samples yielded 2.5 million or more CDR3-containing paired-end reads. From the 5' RACE reads, TCRdb called clonotypes with MiXCR, one entry per CDR3 protein. Among about 1 million distinct CDR3 sequences, over 35% were seen once, and the ten largest hold approximately 20%.

The source is a woman aged 55-75 years in good health. This chain connects TRBV4-3 to TRBJ2-3; unclear D gene. Specimen: blood. CDR3 amino acids: CASSQDALATNTQYF. In DNA form, the CDR3 reads TGCGCCAGCAGCCAAGATGCTCTTGCGACGAATACGCAGTATTTT.